The 30 T cell receptor beta chains given below trace back to one sample, sequenced in a study of OX40 agonist ivuxolimab in advanced cancers. Sequencing used immunoSEQ multiplex PCR; TCRdb keeps in-frame clones, though not all of them. This repertoire shows more than 5,500 clones, about 85% found once; its top ten account for approximately 25%. The sample consisted of CD4+ or CD8+ T cells sorted from blood, taken in a trial of the OX40 agonist ivuxolimab. Receptor source: an adult with an advanced solid tumor such as melanoma, head and neck, liver or kidney cancer.

This clone has just a few counts. The chain carries TRBV11-2 and TRBJ2-5, with a possible D match to TRBD2 (6 bases). This CDR3 comprises 15 residues. V was pared by 0 bases and J by 4 bases, with 12 bases between. Germline V gene sequence: CDR1 SGHAT, CDR2 FQNNGV. CDR3 amino acids: CASSLDLGGVETQYF. The CDR3 nucleotides read TGTGCCAGCAGCTTAGACCTCGGAGGGGTAGAGACCCAGTACTTC.

This clone was seen once. The V and J genes are TRBV11-3 and TRBJ1-3, with 7 bases that match TRBD1. The ends lost 5 bases at V and 1 base at J; junction bases unmatched: 17. Germline-derived CDR1 and CDR2 are SGHNT and YENEEA. The CDR3 is made up of 19 amino acids. The CDR3 here is CASSLVPFSRDRSGNTIYF. Here the CDR3 DNA reads TGTGCCAGCAGCCTTGTTCCCTTCAGCCGGGACAGATCTGGAAACACCATATATTTT.

The rearrangement joins TRBV10-1 to TRBJ2-5, with D possibly being TRBD2 (6 bases). The CDR3 sequence is 15 residues long. Trimming took off 5 bases at V and 3 bases at J, with 16 bases between the two ends. Per the germline V gene, CDR1 is WNHNN and CDR2 is SYGVQD (reference sequence). For the CDR3, the DNA is TGCGCCAGCAGTTCTCCGGCTAGCGCTGAAGAGACCCAGTACTTC. Protein product: CASSSPASAEETQYF.

This clone was found a few times. The chain uses TRBV29-1 and TRBJ1-1; D perhaps matches TRBD1 (5 bases). The germline CDR1 and CDR2 sequences are SQVTM and ANQGSEA. Between the trimmed V and J ends, which lost 6 bases and 12 bases, there was a span of 17 bases. This CDR3 has 11 residues. In DNA form, the CDR3 reads TGCAGCGTCCCGGGGCCAGGGTCCCCTTTCTTT. Translating it yields CSVPGPGSPFF.

The rearrangement joins TRBV12-5 to TRBJ1-3, with D uncertain. Per germline, CDR1 LGHNT and CDR2 FRNRAP. CDR3 length: 16 residues. The V end lost 11 bases, the J end lost 4 bases, and 24 bases lay between the germline ends. Here the CDR3 reads CAPSRPGHSPGNTIYF. DNA for the CDR3: TGTGCTCCCTCCCGACCGGGCCACTCGCCCGGAAACACCATATATTTT.

V and J are TRBV6-5 and TRBJ2-5; D is perhaps TRBD2 (6 bases). The J call may not be correct, given that the DNA end is closer to TRBJ2-7. The CDR3 is 15 residues long. The germline CDR1 and CDR2 sequences are MNHEY and SVGAGI. CDR3: CASSYSSSDAYEQYF. CDR3 sequence (DNA): TGTGCCAGCAGTTACTCGTCTAGCGACGCCTACGAGCAGTACTTC.

The rearrangement joins TRBV9 to TRBJ1-5, with 8 bases aligning to TRBD1. V dropped 3 bases and J dropped 5; count of bases not matched to a gene: 4. Germline values: CDR1 SGDLS, CDR2 YYNGEE. The CDR3 covers 14 residues. CDR3 DNA sequence: TGTGCCAGCAGCGAGATACAGGGGGATCAGCCCCAGCATTTT. Translating it yields CASSEIQGDQPQHF.

The chain links TRBV28 to TRBJ2-5; 9 nucleotides match TRBD1. CDR3 size: 15 residues. J gave up 5 bases and V 4 bases, and 8 bases lay outside the gene matches. In germline, CDR1 is MDHEN, CDR2 SYDVKM. The DNA of the CDR3 is TGTGCCAGCAGTTCAAACAGGGGGCCGGGGGAGACCCAGTACTTC. Translation gives CASSSNRGPGETQYF.

The chain uses TRBV4-1 and TRBJ2-2; 10 nucleotides match TRBD2. CDR1 is MGHRA and CDR2 is YSYEKL in the germline V gene. Unmatched junction bases numbered 2, after V lost 2 bases and J lost 5 bases. The CDR3 loop spans 15 amino acids. This CDR3 reads CASSQRAGGTGELFF. The CDR3 DNA sequence: TGCGCCAGCAGCCAAAGAGCGGGAGGGACCGGGGAGCTGTTTTTT.

CDR3 sequence reads: CASSSHYQGQGNQPQHF. CDR3 DNA: TGTGCCAGCAGCTCCCACTACCAAGGACAGGGGAATCAGCCCCAGCATTTT. The chain carries TRBV5-6 and TRBJ1-5; 9 bases align to TRBD1. V lost 3 bases, J lost 4 bases, and 11 bases stayed unmatched. This CDR3 is built from 17 residues. The germline gives CDR1 SGHDT, CDR2 YYEEEE.

The chain has TRBV6-1 and TRBJ2-7; D is undetermined. CDR3 length: 10 residues. The V end was cut by 10 bases, the J end by 2 bases, with 6 bases between. CDR1 and CDR2 from the germline V gene are MNHNS and SASEGT. CDR3 nucleotide sequence: TGTGCCACCCGGGCCTACGAGCAGTACTTC. It translates to CATRAYEQYF.

The V gene is TRBV2, the J gene TRBJ2-1; D is ambiguous. The CDR3 length is 14 residues. V was cut by 5 bases and J by 0 bases, with 8 bases left in between. In germline, CDR1 is SNHLY, CDR2 FYNNEI. Here the CDR3 reads CASSQQSSYNEQFF. The CDR3 coding sequence is TGTGCCAGCAGTCAACAGAGCTCCTACAATGAGCAGTTCTTC.

The chain is built from TRBV19 and TRBJ2-3; D ambiguous. CDR3 length: 15 residues. V lost 5 bases to trimming and J lost 1 base, with 13 bases between them. Germline CDR1 and CDR2: LNHDA and SQIVND (reference sequence). Here the CDR3 reads CASSLGLRGTDTQYF. As DNA, the CDR3 is TGTGCCAGTAGTCTCGGTCTCCGCGGCACAGATACGCAGTATTTT.

The rearrangement uses TRBV7-9 and TRBJ2-1; 7 bases map to TRBD1. Looked up from germline, CDR1 is SEHNR and CDR2 is FQNEAQ (reference sequence). V shed 5 bases, J shed 7 bases, and the junction held 2 bases outside the gene matches. The CDR3 runs to 12 residues. Written as DNA, the CDR3 is TGTGCCAGCAGCGAACAGGGGAATGAGCAGTTCTTC. Protein product: CASSEQGNEQFF. The variable domain in full, with the rest retrieved from reference TRBV7-9 and TRBJ2-1, is DTGVSQNPRHKITKRGQNVTFRCDPISEHNRLYWYRQTLGQGPEFLTYFQNEAQLEKSRLLSDRFSAERPKGSFSTLEIQRTEQGDSAMYLCASSEQGNEQFFGPGTRLTVL.

The chain uses TRBV30 and TRBJ1-1; a weak D match, TRBD1 (5 bases). The CDR3 totals 13 residues. Per the germline V gene, CDR1 is GTSNPN and CDR2 is SVGIG (reference sequence). The V end was cut by 0 bases, the J end by 3 bases, with 8 bases between. CDR3: CAWSVQVHTEAFF. In DNA, the CDR3 is TGTGCCTGGAGTGTACAGGTACACACTGAAGCTTTCTTT.

The rearrangement uses TRBV10-1 and TRBJ1-1; the D gene is possibly TRBD1 (5 bases). Germline CDR1 reads WNHNN; CDR2 reads SYGVQD (reference sequence). This CDR3 has 15 residues. V was pared by 0 bases and J by 3 bases, with 11 bases between. CDR3 DNA: TGCGCCAGCAGTGAGTCCGGGGCAGGGTACACTGAAGCTTTCTTT. Translating it yields CASSESGAGYTEAFF.

This chain joins TRBV9 and TRBJ2-1, with TRBD1 matching 7 bases. The J segment lost 7 bases and the V segment lost 3 bases, leaving 4 bases of the junction unmatched. Looked up from germline, CDR1 is SGDLS and CDR2 is YYNGEE. This CDR3 comprises 13 residues. Written as DNA, the CDR3 is TGTGCCAGCAGCGCAAACAGGGGAAATGAGCAGTTCTTC. Translation: CASSANRGNEQFF.

This chain uses TRBV6-5 with TRBJ2-5, with D uncertain. The germline V gene encodes CDR1 MNHEY and CDR2 SVGAGI. This CDR3 spans 13 amino acids. Deletions cut 2 bases from V and 4 bases from J, with 8 bases between. CDR3 bases: TGTGCCAGCAGTTACCGAAGGAGAGAGACCCAGTACTTC. Its protein product is CASSYRRRETQYF.

The chain joins TRBV6-5 to TRBJ1-1; D is perhaps TRBD1 (5 bases). Germline loops: CDR1 MNHEY, CDR2 SVGAGI. The CDR3 has 15 residues. V lost 0 bases, J lost 4 bases, and 12 bases lay in between. CDR3 nucleotide sequence: TGTGCCAGCAGTTACTCGATGTCGGGGCTCACTGAAGCTTTCTTT. This gives the protein CASSYSMSGLTEAFF.

The chain is built from TRBV7-9 and TRBJ2-7; D possibly corresponds to TRBD1 (5 bases). The CDR3 extends over 13 amino acids. Germline V lookup: CDR1 SEHNR, CDR2 FQNEAQ (reference sequence). The V end was cut by 1 base, the J end by 5 bases, with 9 bases between. The CDR3 nucleotides read TGTGCCAGCAGCTTAGACCAGACAGACGAGCAGTACTTC. Its protein product is CASSLDQTDEQYF.

The chain combines TRBV4-1 with TRBJ1-1; no clear D. The CDR3 contains 13 residues. The V end lost 1 base, the J end lost 3 bases, and 6 bases lay between the germline ends. Germline CDR1 is MGHRA and CDR2 is YSYEKL. In DNA form, the CDR3 reads TGCGCCAGCAGCCAAGGTCGGTACACTGAAGCTTTCTTT. This codes for CASSQGRYTEAFF.

V and J are TRBV7-9 and TRBJ1-1; D not resolved. The length of the CDR3 is 14 residues. Trimming shortened V by 5 bases and J by 0 bases, and 10 bases separated the two germline ends. Looked up from germline, CDR1 is SEHNR and CDR2 is FQNEAQ (reference sequence). Here the CDR3 reads CASSQPAVNTEAFF. CDR3 nucleotides: TGTGCCAGCAGCCAGCCCGCAGTGAACACTGAAGCTTTCTTT.

This chain links TRBV5-6 with TRBJ2-1; D is undetermined. Germline V gives CDR1 SGHDT, CDR2 YYEEEE. V lost 1 base and J 7 bases, leaving 9 bases between the germline ends. This CDR3 comprises 13 residues. The CDR3 DNA follows: TGTGCCAGCAGCTTGAGCGCGTTAAATGAGCAGTTCTTC. Translating gives CASSLSALNEQFF.

The chain combines TRBV18 with TRBJ1-5; D may be TRBD1 (5 bases). Per germline, CDR1 KGHSH and CDR2 LQKENI. This CDR3 has 15 amino acids. Trimming stripped 2 bases from V and 1 base from J, with 9 bases between. The CDR3 DNA follows: TGTGCCAGCTCACCAACGGCAGGGAGCAATCAGCCCCAGCATTTT. Its translation: CASSPTAGSNQPQHF.

The J gene is TRBJ2-1, the V gene TRBV13, with 12 bases aligning to TRBD2. Germline V lookup: CDR1 PRHDT, CDR2 FYEKMQ (reference sequence). This CDR3 is 15 amino acids long. V gave up 3 bases and J gave up 5 bases; unmatched junction bases: 2. CDR3 nucleotide sequence: TGTGCCAGCAGCTTCCCTAGCGGGAGGGACAATGAGCAGTTCTTC. Translating gives CASSFPSGRDNEQFF.

A single count supports this clone. The J gene is TRBJ1-1, the V gene TRBV25-1, with 7 bases aligning to TRBD1. With V trimmed by 3 bases and J by 0 bases, 4 bases remained unmatched. The CDR3 sequence is 15 residues long. Looked up from germline, CDR1 is MGHDK and CDR2 is SYGVNS. CDR3 residues: CASSEEGQLNTEAFF. The CDR3, as DNA: TGTGCCAGCAGTGAGGAGGGACAGCTGAACACTGAAGCTTTCTTT.

V gene TRBV30 combines with J gene TRBJ2-7; no clear D. Per the germline V gene, CDR1 is GTSNPN and CDR2 is SVGIG (reference sequence). CDR3 length: 11 amino acids. The V gene lost 4 bases and the J gene lost 6 bases, with 10 bases spanning the gap. CDR3 DNA: TGTGCCTGGATGAGCGCGGCCGAGCAGTACTTC. It translates to CAWMSAAEQYF. Full variable domain (outside the CDR3, taken from reference TRBV30 and TRBJ2-7): SQTIHQWPATLVQPVGSPLSLECTVEGTSNPNLYWYRQAAGRGLQLLFYSVGIGQISSEVPQNLSASRPQDRQFILSSKKLLLSDSGFYLCAWMSAAEQYFGPGTRLTVT.

The CDR3 DNA sequence: TGTGCCAGTAGTATCGCGCTAGCGGGAGTACTCGAGCAGTACTTC. It translates to CASSIALAGVLEQYF. This chain joins TRBV19 and TRBJ2-7, with 10 bases identical to TRBD2. CDR1 is LNHDA and CDR2 is SQIVND in the germline V gene (reference sequence). Germline trimming cut 3 bases from V and 6 bases from J; bases unmatched to any gene: 8. There are 15 residues in the CDR3.

The gene calls are TRBV19 and TRBJ2-5, with a tentative D call TRBD2 (6 bases). The DNA end is a closer match to TRBJ2-7, so the J assignment may be wrong. From germline, CDR1 is LNHDA and CDR2 SQIVND (reference sequence). The length of the CDR3 is 13 residues. Here the CDR3 reads CASTAGPTYEQYF. The CDR3 nucleotides are TGTGCCAGTACCGCGGGGCCGACCTACGAGCAGTACTTC.

The chain combines TRBV10-3 with TRBJ2-7, with a weak D call TRBD2 (6 bases). V dropped 2 bases and J dropped 7 bases, with 15 bases sitting between them. This CDR3 has 14 amino acids. CDR1 and CDR2 (germline): ENHRY, SYGVKD. CDR3 nucleotides: TGTGCCATCAGTGAGGCGGGGCAGGTAGTAGAGCAGTACTTC. Translated, it gives CAISEAGQVVEQYF.